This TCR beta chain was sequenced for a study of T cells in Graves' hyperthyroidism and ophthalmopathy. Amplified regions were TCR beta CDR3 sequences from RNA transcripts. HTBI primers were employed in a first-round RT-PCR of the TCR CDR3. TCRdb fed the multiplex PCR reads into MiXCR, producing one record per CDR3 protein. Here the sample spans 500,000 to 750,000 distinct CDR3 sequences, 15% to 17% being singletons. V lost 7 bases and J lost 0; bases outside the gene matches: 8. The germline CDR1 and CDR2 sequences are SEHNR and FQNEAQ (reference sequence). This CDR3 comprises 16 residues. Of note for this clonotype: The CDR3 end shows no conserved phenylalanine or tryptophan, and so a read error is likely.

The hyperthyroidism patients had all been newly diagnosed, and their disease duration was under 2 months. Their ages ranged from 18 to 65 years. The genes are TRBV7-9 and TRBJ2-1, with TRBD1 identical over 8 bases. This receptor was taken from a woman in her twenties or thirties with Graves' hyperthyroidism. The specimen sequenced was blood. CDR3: CASNIPTGGSYNEQFL. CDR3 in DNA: TGTGCCAGCAACATCCCAACAGGGGGCTCCTACAATGAGCAGTTCCTC.